Sequencing of this TCR beta chain was carried out in a study of T cell repertoires in cytomegalovirus infection. Study-level background: Public TCR beta signatures marked donors with CMV infection and the matching HLA. Study-wide findings and caveats: HLA-C-restricted, CMV-specific TCR beta clonotypes were dominant ex vivo. There were carriers of CMV plus the relevant HLA, and cumulative public TCR beta family frequency identified them.

TCRdb processed the reads anew with MiXCR; each CDR3 protein has one entry. The sample lists 200,000 or so distinct CDR3 sequences; about 21% were seen once. Germline-derived CDR1 and CDR2 are LGHNT and FRNRAP. Trimming pared 1 base from V and 0 bases from J, leaving 11 bases between. This CDR3 has 16 residues. With respect to this clonotype: Antigen specificity is unknown.

This clonotype was sampled from a human donor in good health (CMV status not recorded). Some clones in this sample may be carry-over from other donors' samples. Sequencing was performed on PBMCs. The chain couples TRBV12-5 to TRBJ2-3, with D possibly matching TRBD2 (6 bases). CDR3 in amino acids: CASGLGASGSTDTQYF. In DNA, the CDR3 is TGTGCTAGTGGTTTGGGCGCCAGCGGGAGCACAGATACGCAGTATTTT.